The present entry profiles one TCR beta chain with its context. This clone appeared a single time. What antigen it recognizes has not been identified. The sample holds no much larger clone one base away, and base qualities are not on file. Genomic DNA was extracted from sorted cells for sequencing of the TCRbeta CDR3 region. TCRbeta CDR3 regions were sequenced using the immunoSEQ Assay. TCRdb carries this immuneACCESS record with in-frame sequences only. Its versions omit some clonotypes, under half of them owing to an unresolved V gene in the studies checked, with the rest unexplained. This sample lists approximately 49,000 clones; 83% were detected once. The ten largest clones capture about 1% of the sample. The trial excluded patients who had a history of autoimmune disease or who were on systemic immunosuppression. In every dose cohort, peripheral blood was drawn for TCR sequencing at baseline, cycle 4 day 1, and cycle 7 day 1. Samples came from an open-label, multicenter, first-in-human phase I dose-escalation trial of ivuxolimab. Adults with locally advanced or metastatic melanoma, renal cell carcinoma, hepatocellular carcinoma or head and neck squamous cell carcinoma were enrolled in the trial. Before TCR sequencing, CD4+ T cells and CD8+ T cells from peripheral blood were sorted into separate populations.

This entry is derived from a study of OX40 agonist ivuxolimab in advanced cancers. The study in broad terms: The costimulatory receptor OX40 (CD134) was targeted by ivuxolimab, a fully human IgG2 agonistic monoclonal antibody. The paper describes the monotherapy dose-escalation part (N = 52 patients) of the phase I trial of ivuxolimab. Patients were allowed to have had prior anti-PD-1, anti-PD-L1 or anti-CTLA-4 therapy, and more than 35% of the dose-escalation patients had been treated with checkpoint inhibitors. Three dose-escalation patients achieved partial responses, one with hepatocellular carcinoma and two with cutaneous melanoma. Among the roughly 50 dose-escalation patients, 19 had hepatocellular carcinoma, 15 or so melanoma, 9 renal cell carcinoma and 9 head and neck cancer. In the dose-escalation cohort, over 65% of patients were male, and the mean age was approximately 60 years, with a range of 23 to 79. Intravenous ivuxolimab was administered to patients every 2 weeks at six dose levels: 0.01, 0.1, 0.3, 1.5, 3 and 10 mg/kg. Peripheral TCRbeta sequencing was intended to test whether TCR sequence diversity was altered and clonal T-cell expansion was caused by ivuxolimab.

The investigation overall reported the following: Low levels of normalized T-cell clonal expansion were also seen in some patients who did not respond. Partial responders in the 0.1-3.0 mg/kg groups had among the lowest normalized peripheral clonal expansion, especially among CD8+ T cells. After ivuxolimab, expanded clones were on average more numerous among CD8+ T cells than among CD4+ T cells. At doses of 0.1 to 3.0 mg/kg, clonal expansion of both CD4+ and CD8+ T cells in blood was seen between baseline and week 6. The antigen specificity of the peripheral T cells that underwent clonal expansion was not determined.

This receptor was identified in an adult with an advanced solid tumor such as melanoma, head and neck, liver or kidney cancer. The sample consisted of CD4+ or CD8+ T cells sorted from blood, taken in a trial of the OX40 agonist ivuxolimab.

The CDR3 sequence is CASSAGGTLITEAFF. The nucleotides read TGTGCCAGCAGCGCCGGGGGGACACTCATCACTGAAGCTTTCTTT. Recombination connected TRBV9 to TRBJ1-1, and the D gene may be TRBD1, 6 bases matching. CDR1 SGDLS and CDR2 YYNGEE were looked up in the germline V gene. There are 15 amino acids in the CDR3, from cysteine to phenylalanine inclusive. Left in the record is the CDR3 DNA by itself, 45 bases read in frame from the first base. V and J lose 3 bases and 4 bases, and a span of 16 bases separates them.